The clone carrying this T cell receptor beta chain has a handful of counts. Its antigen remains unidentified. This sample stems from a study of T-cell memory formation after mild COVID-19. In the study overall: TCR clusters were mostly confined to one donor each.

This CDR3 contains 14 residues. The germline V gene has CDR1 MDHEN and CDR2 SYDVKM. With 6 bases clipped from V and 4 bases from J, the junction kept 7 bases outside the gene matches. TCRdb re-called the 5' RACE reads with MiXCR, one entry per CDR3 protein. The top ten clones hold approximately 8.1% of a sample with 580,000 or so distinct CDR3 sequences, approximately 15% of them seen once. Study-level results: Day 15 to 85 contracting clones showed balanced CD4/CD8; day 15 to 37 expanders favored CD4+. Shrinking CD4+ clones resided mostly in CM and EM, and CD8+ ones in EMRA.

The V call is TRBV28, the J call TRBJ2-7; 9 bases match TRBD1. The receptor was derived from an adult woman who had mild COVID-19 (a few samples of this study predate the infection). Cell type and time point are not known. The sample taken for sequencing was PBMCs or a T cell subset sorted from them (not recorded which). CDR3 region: CASRNRGLYYEQYF. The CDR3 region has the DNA TGTGCCAGCAGAAACAGGGGGCTCTATTACGAGCAGTACTTC.